A selection of T cell receptor beta chains follows, all from one sample in a study of early T cells in non-severe SARS-CoV-2 infection. Each CDR3 protein gets one entry after TCRdb re-called the 5' RACE reads with MiXCR. The sample lists approximately 70,000 distinct CDR3 sequences; about 5% were seen once. Sequences were derived from whole blood, sampled at baseline. The origin of the receptors is an adult who was a healthcare worker with PCR-confirmed SARS-CoV-2 infection or an uninfected control (not recorded which). Each CDR3 is given with its conserved first and last residue. The D gene is left open where the match is weak. Only part of the rows carry a size: once, few, many, or a class if the clone is expanded.

V	D	J	size	CDR3	DNA
TRBV7-6	TRBD2	TRBJ2-5	many	CASSHRLAGGVETQYF	TGTGCCAGCAGCCACCGACTAGCGGGGGGGGTGGAGACCCAGTACTTC
TRBV29-1	TRBD1	TRBJ1-1	many	CSVGDRGPSGYTEAFF	TGCAGCGTTGGGGACAGGGGGCCGTCTGGTTACACTGAAGCTTTCTTT
TRBV28	NA	TRBJ2-6	NA	CASSLWGTGKSGANVLTF	TGTGCCAGCAGTTTATGGGGGACGGGCAAGTCTGGGGCCAACGTCCTGACTTTC
TRBV21-1	NA	TRBJ2-3	few	CASTQRETGNTDTQYF	TGTGCCAGCACCCAAAGGGAGACAGGGAACACAGATACGCAGTATTTT
TRBV28	NA	TRBJ2-7	NA	CASMLAYEQYF	TGTGCCAGCATGTTGGCCTACGAGCAGTACTTC
TRBV19	NA	TRBJ2-3	few	CASGRNTDTQYF	TGTGCCAGTGGACGGAACACAGATACGCAGTATTTT
TRBV7-2	NA	TRBJ1-2	NA	CASSPPGAGHGYTF	TGTGCCAGCAGCCCGCCGGGGGCAGGACATGGCTACACCTTC
TRBV16	NA	TRBJ1-3	many	CASSQDSSSGNTIYF	TGTGCCAGCAGCCAAGACTCCAGCTCTGGAAACACCATATATTTT
TRBV4-2	TRBD1	TRBJ2-1	many	CASSPLGQGRSEQFF	TGTGCCAGCAGCCCCCTCGGACAGGGACGTAGTGAGCAGTTCTTC
TRBV27	NA	TRBJ2-5	NA	CASSSRETQYF	TGTGCCAGCAGTTCTCGGGAGACCCAGTACTTC
TRBV19	TRBD2	TRBJ2-2	NA	CASSIARLAGGPSGELFF	TGTGCCAGTAGTATAGCCCGCCTAGCGGGAGGGCCGAGCGGGGAGCTGTTTTTT
TRBV7-9	NA	TRBJ1-1	NA	CASSLRVSNTEAFF	TGTGCCAGCAGCTTACGGGTTAGTAACACTGAAGCTTTCTTT
TRBV28	NA	TRBJ2-7	NA	CASNSGSTYEQYF	TGTGCCAGCAATAGCGGTTCCACCTACGAGCAGTACTTC
TRBV10-1	NA	TRBJ1-2	many	CASSEGGTAADGYTF	TGCGCCAGCAGTGAAGGGGGGACGGCTGCTGATGGCTACACCTTC
TRBV5-1	NA	TRBJ1-2	NA	CASSLEGDTYGYTF	TGCGCCAGCAGCTTGGAGGGGGACACCTATGGCTACACCTTC
TRBV4-1	NA	TRBJ2-1	NA	CASSQGQVSSYNEQFF	TGCGCCAGCAGCCAAGGACAGGTGAGCTCCTACAATGAGCAGTTCTTC
TRBV6-5	TRBD1	TRBJ2-3	many	CASTRAGTGLADTQYF	TGTGCCAGCACCCGGGCCGGGACAGGACTGGCAGATACGCAGTATTTT
TRBV6-5	NA	TRBJ1-1	many	CASSYGGYTEAFF	TGTGCCAGCAGTTACGGAGGATACACTGAAGCTTTCTTT
TRBV9	TRBD1	TRBJ1-2	NA	CASSLDRERTNYGYTF	TGTGCCAGCAGTCTCGACAGGGAGAGAACTAACTATGGCTACACCTTC